Listed here are 3 T cell receptor beta chains from one sample, sequenced in a study of blood T cell repertoires in COVID-19. Assay used: immunoSEQ multiplex PCR; TCRdb lists only in-frame clones, some missing. The data contain around 280,000 clones, roughly 86% of them seen just once; the ten biggest clones take up approximately 2%. The specimen sequenced was peripheral blood. These receptors came from a woman aged 30 to 39 who had recovered from COVID-19.

The CDR3 nucleotides read TGTGCCAGCAGCGTCGGGAGGGACAGGGGGGAAGGCTACACCTTC. It specifies CASSVGRDRGEGYTF. The chain employs TRBV9 and TRBJ1-2; TRBD1 agrees at 11 bases. The V gene end was trimmed by 2 bases and the J gene end by 8 bases; junction bases not matched to a gene: 8. This CDR3 has 15 amino acids. Germline lookup yields CDR1 SGDLS and CDR2 YYNGEE. Based on the CDR3 plus reference TRBV9 and TRBJ1-2, the full variable domain is DSGVTQTPKHLITATGQRVTLRCSPRSGDLSVYWYQQSLDQGLQFLIQYYNGEERAKGNILERFSAQQFPDLHSELNLSSLELGDSALYFCASSVGRDRGEGYTFGSGTRLTVV.

The V call is TRBV7-9, the J call TRBJ2-7, with a possible D match to TRBD2 (6 bases). There are 13 residues in the CDR3. Trimming took off 5 bases at V and 7 bases at J, with 15 bases between the two ends. Germline CDR1 reads SEHNR; CDR2 reads FQNEAQ (reference sequence). CDR3 DNA sequence: TGTGCCAGCAGCCCTCCGTCGGGGAGGGAGCAGTACTTC. Protein: CASSPPSGREQYF.

The V and J genes are TRBV7-2 and TRBJ2-3; TRBD1 matches 8 bases. J lost 5 bases, V lost 4 bases, and 11 bases had no gene match. This CDR3 comprises 16 residues. Per the germline V gene, CDR1 is SGHTA and CDR2 is FQGNSA. The DNA for the CDR3 is TGTGCCAGCAGCTGGCAAACAGGGGGAAGAGGAGATACGCAGTATTTT. Its protein product is CASSWQTGGRGDTQYF.